These 17 T cell receptor beta chains came from one sample sequenced in a study of T-cell reconstitution after alpha-beta-depleted transplantation in children. TCRbeta library preparation incorporated unique molecular identifiers. TCRdb re-called the PCR reads with MiXCR, one entry per CDR3 protein. Here the sample spans about 110,000 distinct CDR3 sequences, about 21% being singletons. The material sequenced was PBMCs, mostly from graft donor cells, taken 180 days after TCRalphabeta/CD19-depleted stem cell transplant. The receptors originated from a male patient aged 2-15 years who had a stem cell transplant for chronic granulomatous disease, so the T cells may come from the graft donor.

This clonotype was seen many times. V is TRBV5-1 and J is TRBJ2-2; a weak D match, TRBD1 (6 bases). Per germline, CDR1 SGHRS and CDR2 YFSETQ. The CDR3 has 15 amino acids. Trimming pared 4 bases from V and 5 bases from J, leaving 15 bases between. CDR3 protein: CASSLGKGVTGELFF. CDR3 coding DNA: TGCGCCAGCAGCCTCGGGAAGGGGGTGACCGGGGAGCTGTTTTTT.

This clonotype was observed a handful of times. This chain uses TRBV7-9 with TRBJ1-2; tentatively, D is TRBD1 (6 bases). Per the germline V gene, CDR1 is SEHNR and CDR2 is FQNEAQ (reference sequence). The CDR3 is 15 residues long. V lost 4 bases to trimming and J lost 4 bases, with 16 bases between them. The CDR3 region is CASSSGQSTTYGYTF. The CDR3 region has the DNA TGTGCCAGCAGCTCCGGACAGAGCACCACCTATGGCTACACCTTC.

For this clonotype: A much more abundant neighbour one base away suggests this may be a read error. V is TRBV9 and J is TRBJ2-3; 11 bases line up with TRBD2. Germline lookup yields CDR1 SGDLS and CDR2 YYNGEE. The CDR3 contains 18 residues. In DNA form, the CDR3 reads TGTGCCAGCAGAGGGACTAGCGGAGCACCCGAGAGCACAAATACGCAGTATTTT. It translates to CASRGTSGAPESTNTQYF.

The chain has TRBV20-1 and TRBJ2-1; 8 bases line up with TRBD2. The V gene's germline CDR1 is DFQATT and CDR2 SNEGSKA (reference sequence). This CDR3 region has 15 residues. V lost 5 bases to trimming and J lost 4 bases; unmatched junction nucleotides: 10. The CDR3 DNA reads as TGCAGTGCTCCCCTGCGACTAGCGAAATACAATGAGCAGTTCTTC. It yields the protein CSAPLRLAKYNEQFF.

The chain uses TRBV20-1 and TRBJ1-5, with D unclear. There are 13 residues in the CDR3. Germline CDR1 and CDR2: DFQATT and SNEGSKA (reference sequence). The germline V and J ends were trimmed by 5 bases and 0 bases, with 8 bases remaining between them. The CDR3 DNA sequence: TGCAGTGCTCTATCCTATAGCAATCAGCCCCAGCATTTT. Translated, it gives CSALSYSNQPQHF.

This clonotype appeared a few times. The rearrangement joins TRBV6-2 or TRBV6-3 to TRBJ2-1, with a weak D call TRBD2 (5 bases). This CDR3 contains 16 residues. Germline V CDR1 and CDR2: MNHEY, SVGEGT. The V and J ends lost 7 bases and 0 bases respectively, with 16 bases between them. CDR3 sequence: CASTQTGGSSYNEQFF. CDR3 DNA: TGTGCCAGCACCCAAACTGGAGGTAGCTCCTACAATGAGCAGTTCTTC.

This rearrangement joins TRBV7-2 to TRBJ2-5; 11 positions agree with TRBD2. CDR3 length equals 16 residues. The germline V gene has CDR1 SGHTA and CDR2 FQGNSA. The V and J ends lost 2 bases and 2 bases, in that order; junction bases with no gene match: 4. The CDR3 here is CASSLNSGGVQETQYF. Written as DNA, the CDR3 is TGTGCCAGCAGCTTAAATAGCGGGGGGGTTCAAGAGACCCAGTACTTC.

This chain joins TRBV15 and TRBJ2-3; TRBD2 aligns across 10 bases. V shed 0 bases, J shed 0 bases, and the junction held 9 bases outside the gene matches. The germline CDR1 and CDR2 sequences are LNHNV and YYDKDF (reference sequence). This CDR3 has 19 amino acids. The CDR3 region has the DNA TGTGCCACCAGCAGAGAACCCGGGACTAGCGTCTCTAGCACAGATACGCAGTATTTT. It yields the protein CATSREPGTSVSSTDTQYF.

Worth noting for this clonotype: A much larger clone is a single base away; this may be a read error. V gene TRBV5-4 combines with J gene TRBJ2-7; D is perhaps TRBD2 (5 bases). CDR3 size: 12 residues. From germline, CDR1 is SGHNT and CDR2 YYREEE (reference sequence). This CDR3 is CAISSGNHEQYF. CDR3 DNA sequence: TGTGCCATCAGCTCCGGGAACCACGAGCAGTACTTC.

This clonotype appeared many times. V usage is TRBV20-1 and J usage is TRBJ2-1; D remains ambiguous. The CDR3 is 12 amino acids. Germline CDR1 and CDR2: DFQATT and SNEGSKA (reference sequence). V shed 0 bases and J shed 8 bases, with 8 bases lying between them. CDR3 in amino acids: CSARDDRDEQFF. The CDR3 DNA follows: TGCAGTGCTAGAGATGATAGAGATGAGCAGTTCTTC.

This clonotype showed up many times. The genes are TRBV20-1 and TRBJ2-7; D may be TRBD1 (6 bases). V was cut by 3 bases and J by 4 bases, with 13 bases left in between. The CDR3 has 13 amino acids. Germline V gene data show CDR1 as DFQATT and CDR2 as SNEGSKA (reference sequence). The CDR3 region is CSASWTDRYEQYF. The DNA of the CDR3 is TGCAGTGCTAGTTGGACAGATCGGTACGAGCAGTACTTC.

CDR3 region: CASSANGGNYGYTF. CDR3 nucleotides: TGTGCCAGCAGTGCAAACGGAGGCAACTATGGCTACACCTTC. This chain uses TRBV2 with TRBJ1-2, with D hard to call. This CDR3 region has 14 residues. Deletions cut 4 bases from V and 2 bases from J, with 11 bases between. Germline V gives CDR1 SNHLY, CDR2 FYNNEI.

This sequence joins TRBV15 and TRBJ2-1; TRBD2 agrees at 12 bases. The trim removed 8 bases at V and 3 bases at J, leaving 8 bases unmatched. Germline CDR1 is LNHNV and CDR2 is YYDKDF (reference sequence). The CDR3 is 16 residues long. CDR3 loop: CATAMTLAGGYNEQFF. The CDR3 DNA follows: TGTGCCACCGCTATGACACTAGCGGGAGGCTACAATGAGCAGTTCTTC. Complete variable domain (other parts from reference TRBV15 and TRBJ2-1): DAMVIQNPRYQVTQFGKPVTLSCSQTLNHNVMYWYQQKSSQAPKLLFHYYDKDFNNEADTPDNFQSRRPNTSFCFLDIRSPGLGDTAMYLCATAMTLAGGYNEQFFGPGTRLTVL.

This clonotype was seen repeatedly, ten times or more. The chain has TRBV7-8 and TRBJ2-3, with 7 bases fitting TRBD1. The CDR3 spans 14 residues. Germline CDR1 reads SGHVS; CDR2 reads FQNEAQ. Trimming removed 4 bases from V and 4 bases from J; junction bases left unmatched: 5. The CDR3 nucleotides read TGTGCCAGCAGCTCCAGGGGGTCTTCAGATACGCAGTATTTT. Amino acids: CASSSRGSSDTQYF.

The table lists this clonotype with many counts. The chain uses TRBV7-3 and TRBJ2-1, with 9 bases fitting TRBD2. Germline assignment: CDR1 SGHTA and CDR2 FQGTGA. The CDR3 sequence is 18 residues long. With 1 base clipped from V and 12 bases from J, the junction kept 19 bases outside the gene matches. The CDR3 loop is CASSLNSGRASGTMGQFF. DNA for the CDR3: TGTGCCAGCAGCTTAAACTCCGGTAGGGCTAGCGGGACCATGGGGCAGTTCTTC.

In its sample, this clonotype was seen a few times. V gene TRBV7-2 combines with J gene TRBJ2-2; 8 bases fit TRBD2. The V and J ends lost 4 bases and 3 bases, in that order; junction bases with no gene match: 4. This CDR3 contains 15 residues. CDR1 is SGHTA and CDR2 is FQGNSA in the germline V gene. CDR3 sequence: CASSSVLADTGELFF. As DNA, the CDR3 is TGTGCCAGCAGCTCAGTACTAGCGGACACCGGGGAGCTGTTTTTT.

Turning to this clonotype: Mismatch with germline at one junction end may stem from a read error. V usage is TRBV20-1 and J usage is TRBJ1-6, with TRBD1 as a possible D gene (6 bases). The CDR3 has 13 residues. In germline, CDR1 is DFQATT, CDR2 SNEGSKA (reference sequence). The CDR3 bases are TGCAGTGCTGGAGACAGGACCAATTCACCCCTCCACTTT. Amino acid sequence: CSAGDRTNSPLHF.